This paragraph covers one TCR beta chain sequence. The CDR3 spans 14 residues. Trimming left V 4 bases short and J 3 bases short, with 10 bases between. Germline CDR1 and CDR2: MDHEN and SYDVKM. The data stem from a study of technical replicates of blood from several donors. This table comes from immunoSEQ multiplex PCR, and its TCRdb copy is limited to in-frame clones, with some not included. The data contain roughly 68,000 clones, 92% of them singletons. Sequencing was performed on T cells isolated from PBMCs. The V gene is TRBV28, the J gene TRBJ1-5; D gene ambiguous. This TCR was recovered from a human donor in good health. DNA of the CDR3: TGTGCCAGCAGTTCCCTATCAACCAATCAGCCCCAGCATTTT. Its translation: CASSSLSTNQPQHF.